This T cell receptor (beta chain) was identified during a study of blood T cell repertoires in COVID-19. About the study: Acute and convalescent COVID-19 samples came from the United States, Italy and Spain.

In the study's own analysis: Amplification of reference gene primers was used by the study to estimate nucleated cell counts. Repertoires were generated with immunoSEQ multiplex PCR, while TCRdb's copy carries only in-frame clones and drops some. That table supplies the V and J calls and clone size; D and trimming were determined from the DNA. Counted here are about 83,000 clones, roughly 83% occurring once; the ten biggest clones make up about 7.8%. The CDR3 is 14 residues long. Germline CDR1 reads MNHEY; CDR2 reads SVGEGT. V was cut by 0 bases and J by 10 bases, with 12 bases left in between. Input material: peripheral blood. This receptor was identified in a man aged 50-60 years with active COVID-19. The chain couples TRBV6-2 or TRBV6-3 to TRBJ2-2, with D unclear. The chain's CDR3 is CASSYSPFSLELFF. CDR3 nucleotides: TGTGCCAGCAGTTACTCCCCCTTCTCCTTGGAGCTGTTTTTT.